This record covers a single T cell receptor (beta chain). The CDR3 sequence is 18 residues long. Per germline, CDR1 LNHNV and CDR2 YYDKDF (reference sequence). Trimming took off 2 bases at V and 0 bases at J, with 14 bases between the two ends. The source of the sample is a study of blood T cell repertoires in COVID-19. Background on the study: T cells, B-cell-depleted T cells, or PBMCs provided the cDNA or gDNA that served as material.

Study processing details: Estimated nucleated cell counts came from reference gene primer amplification. Repertoires were generated with immunoSEQ multiplex PCR, while TCRdb's copy carries only in-frame clones and drops some. V and J calls and clone size come straight from that table; D and trimming were deduced from the DNA. The table includes about 150,000 clones, around 87% detected once. The TCR was taken from a man aged 50-59 years who had recovered from COVID-19. The chain couples TRBV15 to TRBJ2-6; possible D gene TRBD1, 5 bases. Material for sequencing was peripheral blood. As DNA, the CDR3 is TGTGCCACCAGCAGAAAGGGTCAGGGATTCTCTGGGGCCAACGTCCTGACTTTC. Encoded protein: CATSRKGQGFSGANVLTF.